This T cell receptor beta chain was captured in a study of blood T cell repertoires in COVID-19. The wider study: The United States, Italy and Spain provided the acute and convalescent COVID-19 samples. T cells, B-cell-depleted T cells, or PBMCs supplied cDNA or gDNA.

The V gene lost 8 bases and the J gene lost 3 bases, with 13 bases spanning the gap. Germline CDR1 reads MDHEN; CDR2 reads SYDVKM. This CDR3 region has 14 residues. This clone was detected only once. Authors' data handling: Cell counts per sample came from amplifying reference gene primers. Profiling relied on immunoSEQ multiplex PCR, and the TCRdb table lists in-frame clones only, not all of them. Clone size and V and J calls were adopted from that table, with D and trimming inferred from the DNA. Of approximately 250,000 clones detected, approximately 80% appear once; the ten largest clones hold 7.4%.

Sequenced input: peripheral blood. The clonotype comes from a woman in her forties or fifties with acute or convalescent COVID-19. V is TRBV28 and J is TRBJ2-2; D is undetermined. CDR3 nucleotide sequence: TGTGCCAGCGCCATTGGGCAGCACACCGGGGAGCTGTTTTTT. Residues: CASAIGQHTGELFF.